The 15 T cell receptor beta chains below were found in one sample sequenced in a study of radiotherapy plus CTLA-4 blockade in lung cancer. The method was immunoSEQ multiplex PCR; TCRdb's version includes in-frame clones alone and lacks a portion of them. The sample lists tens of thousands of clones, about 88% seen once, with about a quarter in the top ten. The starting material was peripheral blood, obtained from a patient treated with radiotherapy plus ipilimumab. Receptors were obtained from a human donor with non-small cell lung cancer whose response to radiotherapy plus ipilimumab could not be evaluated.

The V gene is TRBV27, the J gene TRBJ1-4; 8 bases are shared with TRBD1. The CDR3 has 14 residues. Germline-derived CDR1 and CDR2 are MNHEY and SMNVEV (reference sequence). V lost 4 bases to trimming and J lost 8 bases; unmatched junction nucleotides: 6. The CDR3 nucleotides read TGTGCCAGCAGTTCGGACAGGGTCGGGGAAAAACTGTTTTTT. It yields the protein CASSSDRVGEKLFF.

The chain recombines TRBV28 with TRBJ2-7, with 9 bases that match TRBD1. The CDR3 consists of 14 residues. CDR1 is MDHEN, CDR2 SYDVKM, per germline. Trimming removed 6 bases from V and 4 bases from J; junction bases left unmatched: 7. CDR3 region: CASRETGGWYEQYF. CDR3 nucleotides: TGTGCCAGCAGGGAGACAGGGGGATGGTACGAGCAGTACTTC.

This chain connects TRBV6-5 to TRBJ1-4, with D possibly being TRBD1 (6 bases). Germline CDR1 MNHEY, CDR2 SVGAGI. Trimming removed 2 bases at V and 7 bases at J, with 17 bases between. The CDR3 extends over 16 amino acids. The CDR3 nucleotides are TGTGCCAGCAGTTACACAACCCAGGGGATCTCTGAAAAACTGTTTTTT. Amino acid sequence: CASSYTTQGISEKLFF.

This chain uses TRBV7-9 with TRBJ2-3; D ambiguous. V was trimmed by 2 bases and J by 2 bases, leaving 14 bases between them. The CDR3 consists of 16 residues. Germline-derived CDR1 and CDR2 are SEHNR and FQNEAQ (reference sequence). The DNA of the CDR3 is TGTGCCAGCAGCTTATGGAGCCTAGAGGCCACAGATACGCAGTATTTT. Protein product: CASSLWSLEATDTQYF.

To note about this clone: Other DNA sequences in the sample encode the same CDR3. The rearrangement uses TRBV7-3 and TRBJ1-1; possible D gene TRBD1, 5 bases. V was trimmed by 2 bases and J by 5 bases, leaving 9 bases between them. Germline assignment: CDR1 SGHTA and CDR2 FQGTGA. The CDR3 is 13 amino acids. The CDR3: CASSLRGGTEAFF. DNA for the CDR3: TGTGCCAGCAGCTTACGGGGGGGAACTGAAGCTTTCTTT.

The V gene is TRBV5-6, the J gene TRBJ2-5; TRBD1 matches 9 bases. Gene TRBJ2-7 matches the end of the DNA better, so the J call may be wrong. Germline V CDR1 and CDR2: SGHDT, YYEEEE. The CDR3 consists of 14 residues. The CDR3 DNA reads TGTGCCAGCAGCTTAGGACAGGGGAGCTACGAGCAGTACTTC. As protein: CASSLGQGSYEQYF.

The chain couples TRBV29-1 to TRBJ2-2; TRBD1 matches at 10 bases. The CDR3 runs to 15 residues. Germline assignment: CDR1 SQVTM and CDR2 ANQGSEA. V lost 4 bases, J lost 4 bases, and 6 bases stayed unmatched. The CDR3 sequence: CSVAQGTGATGELFF. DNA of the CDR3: TGCAGCGTTGCGCAGGGGACAGGGGCCACCGGGGAGCTGTTTTTT.

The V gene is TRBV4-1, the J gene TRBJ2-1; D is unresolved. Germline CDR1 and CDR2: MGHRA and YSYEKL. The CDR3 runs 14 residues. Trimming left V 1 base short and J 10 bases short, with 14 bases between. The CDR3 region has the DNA TGCGCCAGCAGCCAAGGCCTGACAAACTCCGAGCAGTTCTTC. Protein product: CASSQGLTNSEQFF.

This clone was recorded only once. The DNA of the CDR3 is TGTGCCAGCAGTCCCTGGGCCGGGGGAGAGACCCAGTACTTC. It yields the protein CASSPWAGGETQYF. The V gene is TRBV6-5, the J gene TRBJ2-5, with D possibly matching TRBD2 (6 bases). The CDR3 is made up of 14 amino acids. Germline-derived CDR1 and CDR2 are MNHEY and SVGAGI. The V gene lost 5 bases and the J gene lost 4 bases, with 14 bases spanning the gap.

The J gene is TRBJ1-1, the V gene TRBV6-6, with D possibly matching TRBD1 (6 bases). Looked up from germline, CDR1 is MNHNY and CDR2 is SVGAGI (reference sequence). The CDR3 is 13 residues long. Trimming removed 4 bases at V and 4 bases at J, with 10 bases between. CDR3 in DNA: TGTGCCAGCAGTTTACAGGGAAGCACTGAAGCTTTCTTT. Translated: CASSLQGSTEAFF.

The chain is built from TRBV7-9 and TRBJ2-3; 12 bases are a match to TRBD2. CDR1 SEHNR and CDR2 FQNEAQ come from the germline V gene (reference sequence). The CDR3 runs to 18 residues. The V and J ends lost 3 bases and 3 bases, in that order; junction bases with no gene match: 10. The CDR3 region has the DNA TGTGCCAGCAGCTTGCCATGGCGACTAGCGGGAGCGACAGATACGCAGTATTTT. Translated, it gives CASSLPWRLAGATDTQYF.

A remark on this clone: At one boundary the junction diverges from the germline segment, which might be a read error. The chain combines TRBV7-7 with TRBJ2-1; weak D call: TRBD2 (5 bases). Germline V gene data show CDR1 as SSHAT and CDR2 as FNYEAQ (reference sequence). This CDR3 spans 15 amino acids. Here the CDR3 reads CASSLGSGLAHEQFF. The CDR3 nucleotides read TGTGCTAGCAGCTTAGGCTCAGGCCTAGCTCATGAGCAGTTCTTC.

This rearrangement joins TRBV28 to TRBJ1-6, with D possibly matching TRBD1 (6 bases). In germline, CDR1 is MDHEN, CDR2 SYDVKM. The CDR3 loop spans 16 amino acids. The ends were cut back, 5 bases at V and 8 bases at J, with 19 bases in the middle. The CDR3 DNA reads TGTGCCAGCAGTGCCCCCCGGGGGGCCGTTGATTCACCCCTCCACTTT. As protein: CASSAPRGAVDSPLHF.

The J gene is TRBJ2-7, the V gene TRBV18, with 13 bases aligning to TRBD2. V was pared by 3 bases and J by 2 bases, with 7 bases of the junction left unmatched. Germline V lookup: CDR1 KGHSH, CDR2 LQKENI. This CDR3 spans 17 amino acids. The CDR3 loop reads CASSPARTSGRAYEQYF. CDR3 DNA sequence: TGTGCCAGCTCACCCGCGCGAACTAGCGGGAGGGCCTACGAGCAGTACTTC.

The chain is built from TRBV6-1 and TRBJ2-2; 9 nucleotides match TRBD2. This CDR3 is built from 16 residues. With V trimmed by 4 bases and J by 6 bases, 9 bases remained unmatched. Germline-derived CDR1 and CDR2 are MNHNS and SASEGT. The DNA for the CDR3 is TGTGCCAGCAGTGTTAGCGGGAGTTCGATCCCCGGGGAGCTGTTTTTT. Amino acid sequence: CASSVSGSSIPGELFF.